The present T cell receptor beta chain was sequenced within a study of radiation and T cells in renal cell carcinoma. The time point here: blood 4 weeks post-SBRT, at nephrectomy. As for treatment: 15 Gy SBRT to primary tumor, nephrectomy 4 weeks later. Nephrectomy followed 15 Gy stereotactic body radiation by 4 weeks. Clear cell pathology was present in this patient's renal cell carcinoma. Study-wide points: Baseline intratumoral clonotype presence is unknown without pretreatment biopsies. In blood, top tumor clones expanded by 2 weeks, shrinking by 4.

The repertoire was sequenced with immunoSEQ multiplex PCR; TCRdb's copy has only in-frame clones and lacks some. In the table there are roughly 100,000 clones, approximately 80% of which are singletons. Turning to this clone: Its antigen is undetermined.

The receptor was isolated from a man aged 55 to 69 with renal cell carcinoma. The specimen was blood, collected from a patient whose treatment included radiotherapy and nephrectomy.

The CDR3 region is CASSLSPSGSGTGELFF. As DNA, the CDR3 is TGTGCCAGCAGTTTATCTCCTAGCGGGAGCGGCACCGGGGAGCTGTTTTTT. J is TRBJ2-2 and V is TRBV28; 10 bases are a match to TRBD2. Germline trimming cut 1 base from V and 4 bases from J; bases unmatched to any gene: 6. CDR3 length: 17 residues. Germline CDR1 reads MDHEN; CDR2 reads SYDVKM.